These T cell receptor beta chains were read from a single sample in a study of STAT3 mutations in large granular lymphocyte leukemia. This table comes from immunoSEQ multiplex PCR, and its TCRdb copy is limited to in-frame clones, with some not included. The table has over 10,000 clones, roughly 80% seen once. The sequenced sample was peripheral blood mononuclear cells. Source of these receptors: a man aged 60 to 75 with T-cell large granular lymphocyte leukemia. Some clones in this sample may be carry-over from other donors' samples. Both conserved end residues are part of each CDR3. Each record gives: D gene, J gene, V gene, clone size, CDR3 DNA, CDR3 protein. The D gene is left open where the match is weak. Where a row states a size, it is once, few, many or the class of an expanded clone; other rows omit it.

D gene: -; J gene: TRBJ2-5; V gene: TRBV7-7; clone size: -; CDR3 DNA: TGTGCTAGCAGCTTAGAGTCAGGCCCCCAAGAGACCCAGTACTTC; CDR3 protein: CASSLESGPQETQYF
D gene: -; J gene: TRBJ1-2; V gene: TRBV29-1; clone size: few; CDR3 DNA: TGCAGCGTCGTTGACAGTAACTATGGCTACACCTTC; CDR3 protein: CSVVDSNYGYTF
D gene: -; J gene: TRBJ1-1; V gene: TRBV15; clone size: -; CDR3 DNA: TGTGCCACCAGCTACCGACAGGTGAGGGCTGAAGCTTTCTTT; CDR3 protein: CATSYRQVRAEAFF
D gene: -; J gene: TRBJ1-5; V gene: TRBV5-1; clone size: few; CDR3 DNA: TGCGCCAGCAGCCCAGCGGGGACCCAGCCCCAGCATTTT; CDR3 protein: CASSPAGTQPQHF
D gene: -; J gene: TRBJ2-5; V gene: TRBV4-3; clone size: -; CDR3 DNA: TGCGCCAGCAGCCAAGAGGCGCAGGCCAACGGGGAGACCCAGTACTTC; CDR3 protein: CASSQEAQANGETQYF
D gene: -; J gene: TRBJ2-7; V gene: TRBV5-4; clone size: few; CDR3 DNA: TGTGCCAGCAGCTTGGACGGGGAGCAGTACTTC; CDR3 protein: CASSLDGEQYF
D gene: TRBD2; J gene: TRBJ2-7; V gene: TRBV4-1; clone size: -; CDR3 DNA: TGCGCCAGCAGCCAGACTAGCGGGAGTCGCTACGAGCAGTACTTC; CDR3 protein: CASSQTSGSRYEQYF
D gene: -; J gene: TRBJ2-1; V gene: TRBV27; clone size: -; CDR3 DNA: TGTGCCAGCAGTTTATCCCAATACAATGAGCAGTTCTTC; CDR3 protein: CASSLSQYNEQFF
D gene: -; J gene: TRBJ1-5; V gene: TRBV5-1; clone size: once; CDR3 DNA: TGCGCCAGCAGCTGGAGTGGTGGTAGCAATCAGCCCCAGCATTTT; CDR3 protein: CASSWSGGSNQPQHF
D gene: -; J gene: TRBJ2-3; V gene: TRBV7-9; clone size: -; CDR3 DNA: TGTGCCAGCAGCTTCCTGTCGCAACCGTTAGCGACAAGCACAGATACGCAGTATTTT; CDR3 protein: CASSFLSQPLATSTDTQYF
D gene: -; J gene: TRBJ2-7; V gene: TRBV28; clone size: -; CDR3 DNA: TGTGCCAGCATAGGGGGGTCGAGGAGCTACGAGCAGTACTTC; CDR3 protein: CASIGGSRSYEQYF
D gene: -; J gene: TRBJ1-1; V gene: TRBV11-2; clone size: -; CDR3 DNA: TGTGCCAGCAGCTTCCAGACTAGGACTGAAGCTTTCTTT; CDR3 protein: CASSFQTRTEAFF
D gene: -; J gene: TRBJ2-1; V gene: TRBV29-1; clone size: -; CDR3 DNA: TGCAGGGCGCAGTTAGGCAATGAGCAGTTCTTC; CDR3 protein: CRAQLGNEQFF
D gene: TRBD1; J gene: TRBJ2-1; V gene: TRBV28; clone size: -; CDR3 DNA: TGTGCCAGCAGTGCGACAGGGGAAAGAGACAATGAGCAGTTCTTC; CDR3 protein: CASSATGERDNEQFF
D gene: -; J gene: TRBJ2-1; V gene: TRBV7-2; clone size: few; CDR3 DNA: TGTGCCAGCCGTGAGGGCGTCTACAATGAGCAGTTCTTC; CDR3 protein: CASREGVYNEQFF
D gene: TRBD2; J gene: TRBJ2-3; V gene: TRBV4-2; clone size: -; CDR3 DNA: TGTGCCAGCAGCTCCCCGGTCGGGACTAGCGGGCCCACAGATACGCAGTATTTT; CDR3 protein: CASSSPVGTSGPTDTQYF
D gene: -; J gene: TRBJ2-3; V gene: TRBV7-2; clone size: -; CDR3 DNA: TGTGCCAGCAGCTTTTTGGCGGGAGATACGCAGTATTTT; CDR3 protein: CASSFLAGDTQYF
D gene: -; J gene: TRBJ2-3; V gene: TRBV30; clone size: -; CDR3 DNA: TGTGCCTGGAGTGGGTGGGAGGGCACAGATACGCAGTATTTT; CDR3 protein: CAWSGWEGTDTQYF
D gene: -; J gene: TRBJ1-3; V gene: TRBV5-4; clone size: -; CDR3 DNA: TGTGCCAGCAGCTTGGCGGACGGGGGAAACACCATATATTTT; CDR3 protein: CASSLADGGNTIYF
D gene: -; J gene: TRBJ2-1; V gene: TRBV29-1; clone size: -; CDR3 DNA: TGCAGCGTTGAAGCGGGCTGGGAGCGGACCTACAATGAGCAGTTCTTC; CDR3 protein: CSVEAGWERTYNEQFF
D gene: -; J gene: TRBJ2-2; V gene: TRBV7-2; clone size: few; CDR3 DNA: TGTGCCAGCAGCCTAGAGGTCGGGGAGCTGTTTTTT; CDR3 protein: CASSLEVGELFF
D gene: -; J gene: TRBJ1-1; V gene: TRBV4-1; clone size: -; CDR3 DNA: TGCGCCAGCAGCCTGACCCTGGACAGACAGAGACGTGAAGCTTTCTTT; CDR3 protein: CASSLTLDRQRREAFF
D gene: TRBD2; J gene: TRBJ2-7; V gene: TRBV7-2; clone size: -; CDR3 DNA: TGTGCCAGCAGCCTCTTACCGGGAGGGTACGAGCAGTACTTC; CDR3 protein: CASSLLPGGYEQYF
D gene: TRBD2; J gene: TRBJ2-7; V gene: TRBV5-4; clone size: -; CDR3 DNA: TGTGCCAGCAGCCCGGAGCTGGGACTAGCGGGAGTTGGGCAGTACTTC; CDR3 protein: CASSPELGLAGVGQYF
D gene: TRBD1; J gene: TRBJ2-3; V gene: TRBV28; clone size: once; CDR3 DNA: TGTGCCAGCAGTCCATGGGACAGGGGCGCCACCACAGATACGCAGTATTTT; CDR3 protein: CASSPWDRGATTDTQYF
D gene: -; J gene: TRBJ2-7; V gene: TRBV5-6; clone size: few; CDR3 DNA: TGTGCCAGCAGCTCAACCGGGACTGAATACGAGCAGTACTTC; CDR3 protein: CASSSTGTEYEQYF
D gene: TRBD1; J gene: TRBJ2-3; V gene: TRBV18; clone size: -; CDR3 DNA: TGTGCCAGCTCACCACCCGGACAGGGATTAGATACGCAGTATTTT; CDR3 protein: CASSPPGQGLDTQYF
D gene: -; J gene: TRBJ1-2; V gene: TRBV10-3; clone size: -; CDR3 DNA: TGTGCCATCAGTGAGTCTAGGGAATACGGCTACACCTTC; CDR3 protein: CAISESREYGYTF
D gene: TRBD1; J gene: TRBJ2-5; V gene: TRBV5-1; clone size: -; CDR3 DNA: TGCGCCAGCAGCCTGCCGGGACAGCAAGAGACCCAGTACTTC; CDR3 protein: CASSLPGQQETQYF
D gene: -; J gene: TRBJ1-2; V gene: TRBV4-3; clone size: -; CDR3 DNA: TGCGCCAGCAGCCAAGCCCGACATCTCTATGGCTACACCTTC; CDR3 protein: CASSQARHLYGYTF
D gene: -; J gene: TRBJ2-2; V gene: TRBV7-9; clone size: -; CDR3 DNA: TGTGCCAGCAGCTTAGGGGACGGTGACACCGGGGAGCTGTTTTTT; CDR3 protein: CASSLGDGDTGELFF
D gene: TRBD1; J gene: TRBJ1-6; V gene: TRBV7-9; clone size: few; CDR3 DNA: TGTGCCAGCAGCGACCCGGGACAGCATAATTCACCCCTCCACTTT; CDR3 protein: CASSDPGQHNSPLHF
D gene: TRBD1; J gene: TRBJ2-7; V gene: TRBV28; clone size: -; CDR3 DNA: TGTGCCAGCAGTTTCGGGACAGTAAGCTCCTACGAGCAGTACTTC; CDR3 protein: CASSFGTVSSYEQYF
D gene: -; J gene: TRBJ2-1; V gene: TRBV4-2; clone size: few; CDR3 DNA: TGTGCCAGCAGCCAAGAGCCTAGCGAGCAGTTCTTC; CDR3 protein: CASSQEPSEQFF
D gene: -; J gene: TRBJ2-3; V gene: TRBV30; clone size: -; CDR3 DNA: TGTGCCTGGAGCGGACAGAGGGGGGATACGCAGTATTTT; CDR3 protein: CAWSGQRGDTQYF
D gene: -; J gene: TRBJ1-5; V gene: TRBV10-3; clone size: -; CDR3 DNA: TGTGCCATCAGTGAGTCCAAGGGGTCGAATCAGCCCCAGCATTTT; CDR3 protein: CAISESKGSNQPQHF
D gene: -; J gene: TRBJ2-3; V gene: TRBV30; clone size: -; CDR3 DNA: TGTGCCTGGAGTCCCGGCTTGGGTGACGATACGCAGTATTTT; CDR3 protein: CAWSPGLGDDTQYF
D gene: TRBD1; J gene: TRBJ1-1; V gene: TRBV7-3; clone size: -; CDR3 DNA: TGTGCCAGCAGCGCCGTACAGGGGACTGAAGCTTTCTTT; CDR3 protein: CASSAVQGTEAFF
D gene: TRBD1; J gene: TRBJ1-5; V gene: TRBV18; clone size: -; CDR3 DNA: TGTGCCAGCTCATCGACAGGGAGGGATCAGCCCCAGCATTTT; CDR3 protein: CASSSTGRDQPQHF
D gene: TRBD1; J gene: TRBJ2-7; V gene: TRBV6-1; clone size: -; CDR3 DNA: TGTGCCAGCAGTGAACAAGGGACAGGGAACTTGTACGAGCAGTACTTC; CDR3 protein: CASSEQGTGNLYEQYF
D gene: -; J gene: TRBJ1-2; V gene: TRBV29-1; clone size: -; CDR3 DNA: TGCAGCGTTGAACCGAACCTTTATGGCTACACCTTC; CDR3 protein: CSVEPNLYGYTF
D gene: TRBD2; J gene: TRBJ2-2; V gene: TRBV18; clone size: -; CDR3 DNA: TGTGCCAGCTCAGCCTCTGAAGCGGGAGTAGGTACCGGGGAGCTGTTTTTT; CDR3 protein: CASSASEAGVGTGELFF
D gene: TRBD1; J gene: TRBJ2-7; V gene: TRBV19; clone size: -; CDR3 DNA: TGTGCCAGTAGTAAAGGGGGACAGGCAAGCTACGAGCAGTACTTC; CDR3 protein: CASSKGGQASYEQYF
D gene: -; J gene: TRBJ2-1; V gene: TRBV30; clone size: -; CDR3 DNA: TGTGCCTGGATCCCAGGGGCCAGCTCCTACAATGAGCAGTTCTTC; CDR3 protein: CAWIPGASSYNEQFF
D gene: -; J gene: TRBJ1-5; V gene: TRBV15; clone size: once; CDR3 DNA: TGTGCCACCAGTCCGGGCCCCAGTACGAATCAGCCCCAGCATTTT; CDR3 protein: CATSPGPSTNQPQHF
D gene: -; J gene: TRBJ1-3; V gene: TRBV14; clone size: -; CDR3 DNA: TGTGCCAGCAGCCTTTTAGCGAGCTCTGGAAACACCATATATTTT; CDR3 protein: CASSLLASSGNTIYF
D gene: -; J gene: TRBJ2-2; V gene: TRBV5-6; clone size: -; CDR3 DNA: TGTGCCAGCAGCTTGCGGGGGGCATCCACCGGGGAGCTGTTTTTT; CDR3 protein: CASSLRGASTGELFF
D gene: TRBD1; J gene: TRBJ1-2; V gene: TRBV5-4; clone size: -; CDR3 DNA: TGTGCCAGCAGCGGGACAGCCGCGGCGGGTGGCTACACCTTC; CDR3 protein: CASSGTAAAGGYTF
D gene: TRBD2; J gene: TRBJ2-1; V gene: TRBV28; clone size: -; CDR3 DNA: TGTGCCAGCCTCTCGTCCGGGAGGGATAATGAGCAGTTCTTC; CDR3 protein: CASLSSGRDNEQFF
D gene: TRBD1; J gene: TRBJ2-7; V gene: TRBV7-2; clone size: -; CDR3 DNA: TGTGCCAGCAGCCCCGCCGGGACAGGGTACTACGAGCAGTACTTC; CDR3 protein: CASSPAGTGYYEQYF
D gene: TRBD1; J gene: TRBJ2-1; V gene: TRBV30; clone size: -; CDR3 DNA: TGTGCCTGGATAGGATCAGGGGGCGGCTCCTACAATGAGCAGTTCTTC; CDR3 protein: CAWIGSGGGSYNEQFF
D gene: TRBD1; J gene: TRBJ2-1; V gene: TRBV19; clone size: once; CDR3 DNA: TGTGCCAGTAGTATTTGGGGACAGGGCCCTAATGAGCAGTTCTTC; CDR3 protein: CASSIWGQGPNEQFF
D gene: -; J gene: TRBJ2-1; V gene: TRBV27; clone size: -; CDR3 DNA: TGTGCCAGCAGTAGCAGGTACTACAATGAGCAGTTCTTC; CDR3 protein: CASSSRYYNEQFF
D gene: TRBD1; J gene: TRBJ1-2; V gene: TRBV10-3; clone size: -; CDR3 DNA: TGTGCCATCAGCGCCGGGACAGGGGACTACTATGGCTACACCTTC; CDR3 protein: CAISAGTGDYYGYTF
D gene: -; J gene: TRBJ2-7; V gene: TRBV5-4; clone size: -; CDR3 DNA: TGTGCCAGCAGCTTTCGGCTTTCCTACGAGCAGTACTTC; CDR3 protein: CASSFRLSYEQYF
D gene: -; J gene: TRBJ1-1; V gene: TRBV29-1; clone size: -; CDR3 DNA: TGCAGCGTTGTTGGGGGTTTTGGGTCGACTGAAGCTTTCTTT; CDR3 protein: CSVVGGFGSTEAFF